This T cell receptor (beta chain) emerged from a study of cytomegalovirus exposure and HLA in healthy donors. Looking at the study overall: An earlier analysis identified more than 95 million unique TCR beta sequences in about 179 million T cells. Overall study findings and caveats: Prediction of most subjects' HLA-A and HLA-B alleles by TCR beta sequences was reportedly accurate. A few chains tied to CMV proved CMV antigen-specific in vitro. A later analysis linked more than 15,000 TCR beta sequences to HLA alleles at 0.05 false discovery rate.

PCR was performed using 60 Vbeta and 13 Jbeta primers. TCRdb keeps only in-frame clones here, not all; method: immunoSEQ multiplex PCR. The sample holds about 94,000 clones; just under 80% are singletons and the top ten take roughly 3.8%. CDR1 and CDR2 (germline): MNHEY, SVGAGI. The CDR3 contains 15 residues. V was pared by 4 bases and J by 5 bases, with 14 bases between. Worth noting for this clone: The antigen is not known.

Sequenced input: PBMCs. This receptor was identified in a woman between 40 and 50 years old in good health and CMV-seronegative. This sequence joins TRBV6-5 and TRBJ1-4; D might be TRBD1 (6 bases). The CDR3: CASSFNRERNEKLFF. Written as DNA, the CDR3 is TGTGCCAGCAGTTTCAACAGGGAAAGAAATGAAAAACTGTTTTTT.